One and the same sample provided the 21 T cell receptor beta chains below, sequenced in a study of OX40 agonist ivuxolimab in advanced cancers. Assay: immunoSEQ multiplex PCR; the TCRdb copy retains only in-frame clones and omits some. The table includes approximately 84,000 clones, roughly 80% detected once. Sequencing used CD4+ or CD8+ T cells sorted from blood, obtained in a trial of the OX40 agonist ivuxolimab. These receptors were obtained from an adult with an advanced solid tumor such as melanoma, head and neck, liver or kidney cancer.

This sequence joins TRBV20-1 and TRBJ1-6; D is unresolved. V gave up 0 bases and J gave up 12 bases, with 6 bases separating them. The CDR3 runs 11 residues. CDR1 is DFQATT and CDR2 is SNEGSKA in the germline V gene (reference sequence). CDR3 sequence reads: CSARDNGPLHF. DNA for the CDR3: TGCAGTGCTAGAGACAACGGACCCCTCCACTTT.

The chain couples TRBV19 to TRBJ1-5; D possibly corresponds to TRBD1 (6 bases). The V gene lost 9 bases and the J gene lost 0 bases, with 12 bases spanning the gap. The germline V gene encodes CDR1 LNHDA and CDR2 SQIVND (reference sequence). The CDR3 has 14 residues. The DNA for the CDR3 is TGTGCCAGCATGACAGGTTATAGCAATCAGCCCCAGCATTTT. This codes for CASMTGYSNQPQHF.

CDR3 DNA sequence: TGCGCCAGCAGCTTGCAGGCAGGGAATCGCGAGCAGTACTTC. Its translation is CASSLQAGNREQYF. This chain connects TRBV5-1 to TRBJ2-7; D possibly corresponds to TRBD1 (5 bases). The germline V gene has CDR1 SGHRS and CDR2 YFSETQ. Trimming stripped 1 base from V and 6 bases from J, with 14 bases between. The CDR3 length is 14 residues.

This clone was detected once. The chain carries TRBV7-8 and TRBJ2-7; D is ambiguous. Between the trimmed V and J ends, which lost 1 base and 0 bases, there was a span of 7 bases. Per germline, CDR1 SGHVS and CDR2 FQNEAQ. This CDR3 has 14 amino acids. CDR3 protein: CASSLELGSYEQYV. CDR3 coding DNA: TGTGCCAGCAGCTTAGAACTGGGCTCCTACGAGCAGTACGTC.

In its sample, this clone was seen a few times. The V gene is TRBV30, the J gene TRBJ2-3, with 9 positions matching TRBD2. Germline V lookup: CDR1 GTSNPN, CDR2 SVGIG (reference sequence). The trim removed 5 bases at V and 8 bases at J, leaving 2 bases unmatched. The CDR3 is 11 residues long. The DNA for the CDR3 is TGTGCCTGGGCGGGGGGGAGTACGCAGTATTTT. Translating it yields CAWAGGSTQYF.

The table lists this clone with a few counts. The rearrangement uses TRBV9 and TRBJ1-1; 7 bases agree with TRBD1. CDR1 is SGDLS, CDR2 YYNGEE, per germline. V was clipped by 4 bases and J by 2 bases; unmatched bases: 5. CDR3 length: 14 amino acids. The CDR3 protein is CASSIGTENTEAFF. The CDR3 DNA is TGTGCCAGCAGCATCGGGACAGAAAACACTGAAGCTTTCTTT.

This sequence joins TRBV4-1 and TRBJ2-3; 7 bases match TRBD1. This CDR3 has 17 residues. The germline gives CDR1 MGHRA, CDR2 YSYEKL. V was pared by 0 bases and J by 2 bases, with 8 bases of the junction left unmatched. The CDR3: CASSQEGQSFYTDTQYF. The CDR3 coding sequence is TGCGCCAGCAGCCAAGAGGGACAGTCTTTTTACACAGATACGCAGTATTTT.

The V and J genes are TRBV11-2 and TRBJ2-1; 13 bases agree with TRBD2. The V segment lost 5 bases and the J segment 1 base; nucleotides outside the gene matches: 11. Germline CDR1 SGHAT, CDR2 FQNNGV. The CDR3 runs 19 residues. CDR3 region: CASSPMGLAGRLSYNEQFF. DNA of the CDR3: TGTGCCAGCAGCCCTATGGGACTAGCGGGGCGGCTTTCCTACAATGAGCAGTTCTTC.

This sequence joins TRBV19 and TRBJ1-1; 8 positions match TRBD1. In germline, CDR1 is LNHDA, CDR2 SQIVND (reference sequence). V dropped 3 bases and J dropped 1; count of bases not matched to a gene: 1. This CDR3 spans 14 amino acids. As DNA, the CDR3 is TGTGCCAGTAGTATTGGACAGGGGAACACTGAAGCTTTCTTT. Translating gives CASSIGQGNTEAFF.

The chain carries TRBV30 and TRBJ1-1; D not certain. V was pared by 3 bases and J by 11 bases, with 16 bases between. Germline loops: CDR1 GTSNPN, CDR2 SVGIG (reference sequence). The CDR3 has 12 residues. CDR3 DNA: TGTGCCTGGAGAGACTACACGTTTAGCGCTTTCTTT. Translating it yields CAWRDYTFSAFF.

This chain connects TRBV7-2 to TRBJ2-4, with D perhaps assigned TRBD1 or TRBD2 (5 bases each). Germline V CDR1 and CDR2: SGHTA, FQGNSA. The V and J ends lost 5 bases and 3 bases respectively, with 20 bases between them. CDR3 size: 17 residues. In DNA form, the CDR3 reads TGTGCCAGCAGCCGAAGAGGGGACCCAAGGGACAAAAACATTCAGTACTTC. It encodes CASSRRGDPRDKNIQYF.

On this clone: The germline gene is not matched at one end of the junction; a read error may be the cause. CDR3 sequence: CASSLGRANYGYTF. CDR3 DNA: TGTGCCAGCAGTTTAGGGAGAGCTAACTATGGGTACACCTTC. This rearrangement joins TRBV28 to TRBJ1-2; D not resolved. There are 14 residues in the CDR3. Per germline, CDR1 MDHEN and CDR2 SYDVKM.

The DNA of the CDR3 is TGTGCCAGCAGTTTAGACGTTGGACAGGTCAGCAATCAGCCCCAGCATTTT. Amino acid sequence: CASSLDVGQVSNQPQHF. V is TRBV28 and J is TRBJ1-5; 7 positions agree with TRBD1. The CDR3 runs 17 residues. V trimming: 2 bases; J trimming: 1 base; junction bases outside the gene matches: 8. The germline V gene encodes CDR1 MDHEN and CDR2 SYDVKM.

The V and J genes are TRBV6-5 and TRBJ1-4; 7 nucleotides line up with TRBD1. The V gene end was trimmed by 5 bases and the J gene end by 10 bases; junction bases not matched to a gene: 13. There are 15 residues in the CDR3. The V gene's germline CDR1 is MNHEY and CDR2 SVGAGI. CDR3 sequence (DNA): TGTGCCAGCAGTCGAACAGGGCCGGCAGGGGGAAAACTGTTTTTT. Protein: CASSRTGPAGGKLFF.

The rearrangement links TRBV6-5 to TRBJ2-7; D may correspond to TRBD1 or TRBD2 (5 bases each). V dropped 10 bases and J dropped 5 bases, with 21 bases sitting between them. The CDR3 has 14 amino acids. Germline V CDR1 and CDR2: MNHEY, SVGAGI. The CDR3 loop is CATLGAGTPNEQYF. CDR3 coding DNA: TGTGCCACCCTTGGGGCAGGGACCCCCAACGAGCAGTACTTC.

This clone came up once. This chain connects TRBV30 to TRBJ2-1; the D is unclear. CDR1 GTSNPN and CDR2 SVGIG come from the germline V gene (reference sequence). The CDR3 runs 13 residues. Trimming cost V 1 base and J 4 bases, with 8 bases left between them. For the CDR3, the DNA is TGTGCCTGGAGTGGTGAGCATTACAATGAGCAGTTCTTC. It yields the protein CAWSGEHYNEQFF.

V gene TRBV5-1 combines with J gene TRBJ2-3, with 10 positions matching TRBD2. The CDR3 is made up of 16 amino acids. CDR1 SGHRS and CDR2 YFSETQ come from the germline V gene. The J segment lost 5 bases and the V segment lost 0 bases, leaving 6 bases of the junction unmatched. In nucleotides, the CDR3 is TGCGCCAGCAGCTTGGCCAGTAGCGGGGGGATAGATACGCAGTATTTT. It is translated as CASSLASSGGIDTQYF.

The chain couples TRBV5-4 to TRBJ2-3; D perhaps matches TRBD1 (6 bases). This CDR3 has 14 amino acids. The V end lost 4 bases, the J end lost 0 bases, and 9 bases lay between the germline ends. The germline CDR1 and CDR2 sequences are SGHNT and YYREEE (reference sequence). The CDR3 DNA reads as TGTGCCAGCAGCCGTACAGGGAGCACAGATACGCAGTATTTT. Translated, it gives CASSRTGSTDTQYF.

The chain combines TRBV10-3 with TRBJ2-3, with 7 bases fitting TRBD2. Germline assignment: CDR1 ENHRY and CDR2 SYGVKD. V trimming: 3 bases; J trimming: 2 bases; junction bases outside the gene matches: 5. This CDR3 region has 15 residues. The CDR3 region is CAISDASGNTDTQYF. The CDR3 DNA reads as TGTGCCATCAGTGATGCTAGCGGCAACACAGATACGCAGTATTTT.

The chain combines TRBV12-5 with TRBJ2-1; D may be TRBD1 (5 bases). The V end lost 5 bases, the J end lost 0 bases, and 14 bases lay between the germline ends. The CDR3 totals 16 residues. Germline CDR1 is LGHNT and CDR2 is FRNRAP. The CDR3 DNA reads TGTGCTAGTGGTACATCTCAGGGATCCTCCTACAATGAGCAGTTCTTC. Translated, it gives CASGTSQGSSYNEQFF.

The chain couples TRBV10-3 to TRBJ1-4, with D possibly matching TRBD1 (5 bases). The V end lost 4 bases, the J end lost 8 bases, and 17 bases lay between the germline ends. The CDR3 length is 15 residues. Germline loops: CDR1 ENHRY, CDR2 SYGVKD. Here the CDR3 DNA reads TGTGCCATCAGTGGAGTACAGGCCGGAGGGGAAAAACTGTTTTTT. As protein: CAISGVQAGGEKLFF.